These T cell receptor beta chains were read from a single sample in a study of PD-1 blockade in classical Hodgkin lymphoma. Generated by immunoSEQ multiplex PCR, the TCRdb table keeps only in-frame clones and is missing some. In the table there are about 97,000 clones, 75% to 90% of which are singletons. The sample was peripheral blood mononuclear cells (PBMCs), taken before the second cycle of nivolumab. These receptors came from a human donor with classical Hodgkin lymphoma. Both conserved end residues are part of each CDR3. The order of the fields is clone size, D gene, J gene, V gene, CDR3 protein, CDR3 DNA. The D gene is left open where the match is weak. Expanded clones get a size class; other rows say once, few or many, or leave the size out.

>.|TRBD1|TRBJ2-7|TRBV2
CASSVRWDRVKDEQYF
TGTGCCAGCAGCGTCCGTTGGGACAGGGTCAAAGACGAGCAGTACTTC
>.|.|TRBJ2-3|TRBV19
CASSIDGKYQRTDTQYF
TGTGCCAGTAGTATAGATGGGAAATACCAACGCACAGATACGCAGTATTTT
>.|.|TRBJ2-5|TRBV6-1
CASSEASQYF
TGTGCCAGCAGTGAAGCCTCCCAGTACTTC
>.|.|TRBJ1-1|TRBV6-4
CASSVHPNTEAFF
TGTGCCAGCAGTGTTCACCCGAACACTGAAGCTTTCTTT
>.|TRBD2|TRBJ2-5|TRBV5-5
CASSPRGDQGETQYF
TGTGCCAGCAGCCCCCGGGGGGACCAAGGAGAGACCCAGTACTTC
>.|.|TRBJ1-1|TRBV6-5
CASVNRGASPEAFF
TGTGCCAGCGTCAATAGGGGCGCGAGTCCTGAAGCTTTCTTT
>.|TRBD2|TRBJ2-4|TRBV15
CATSRGSGGPENIQYF
TGTGCCACCAGCAGGGGCTCGGGGGGACCGGAAAACATTCAGTACTTC
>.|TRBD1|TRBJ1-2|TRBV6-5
CASSSDRAVIRYTF
TGTGCCAGCAGCTCGGACAGGGCGGTTATTCGCTACACCTTC
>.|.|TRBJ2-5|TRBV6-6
CASSYPGVEETQYF
TGTGCCAGCAGTTATCCCGGGGTTGAAGAGACCCAGTACTTC
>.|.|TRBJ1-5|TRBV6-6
CASSYSGTGNQPQHF
TGTGCCAGCAGTTACTCGGGTACAGGGAATCAGCCCCAGCATTTT
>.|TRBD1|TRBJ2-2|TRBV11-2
CASSSGRQGRTGELFF
TGTGCCAGCAGCTCAGGGCGACAGGGACGCACCGGGGAGCTGTTTTTT
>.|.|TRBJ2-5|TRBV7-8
CASSFSVETQYF
TGTGCCAGCAGCTTCAGCGTGGAGACCCAGTACTTC
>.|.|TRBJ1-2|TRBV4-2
CASSQGVQGGKYGYTF
TGTGCCAGCAGCCAAGGAGTTCAGGGAGGAAAATATGGCTACACCTTC
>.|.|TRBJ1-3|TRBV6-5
CASSYSSGGNTIYF
TGTGCCAGCAGTTACTCGTCAGGGGGAAACACCATATATTTT
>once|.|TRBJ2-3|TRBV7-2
CASSLSAGTYTDTQYF
TGTGCCAGCAGCCTATCTGCGGGGACCTACACAGATACGCAGTATTTT
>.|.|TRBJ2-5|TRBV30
CAWAPGGGVETQYF
TGTGCCTGGGCCCCAGGGGGAGGGGTAGAGACCCAGTACTTC
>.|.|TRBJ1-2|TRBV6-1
CASSEVGKYGYTF
TGTGCCAGCAGTGAAGTGGGGAAATATGGCTACACCTTC
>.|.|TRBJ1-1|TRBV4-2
CASSQVPNRETEAFF
TGTGCCAGCAGCCAAGTGCCGAACAGGGAGACTGAAGCTTTCTTT
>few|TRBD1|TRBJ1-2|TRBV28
CASNRGNFYGYTF
TGTGCCAGCAACAGGGGAAACTTCTATGGCTACACCTTC
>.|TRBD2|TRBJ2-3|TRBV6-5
CASSYTGTSDDTQYF
TGTGCCAGCAGTTACACCGGGACTAGCGATGATACGCAGTATTTT
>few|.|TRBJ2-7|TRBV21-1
CASSKRDPGYEQYF
TGTGCCAGCAGCAAACGGGACCCCGGGTACGAGCAGTACTTC
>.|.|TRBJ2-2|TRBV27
CASRGRPTGELFF
TGTGCCAGCAGGGGTCGTCCCACCGGGGAGCTGTTTTTT
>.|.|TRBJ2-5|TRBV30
CAWTTGETQYF
TGTGCCTGGACGACTGGGGAGACCCAGTACTTC
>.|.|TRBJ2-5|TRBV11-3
CASRHTGGVLGRETQYF
TGTGCCAGCAGACATACCGGAGGAGTCCTAGGTCGGGAGACCCAGTACTTC
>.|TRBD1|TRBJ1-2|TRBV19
CASSSIQGASSYSYTF
TGTGCCAGTAGTTCCATACAGGGGGCTTCCTCTTATAGCTACACCTTC
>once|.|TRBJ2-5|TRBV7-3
CASSPSGSRGETQYF
TGTGCCAGCAGCCCATCAGGGAGTCGAGGAGAGACCCAGTACTTC
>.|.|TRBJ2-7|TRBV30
CAWSVGVGTGEQYF
TGTGCCTGGAGTGTAGGGGTAGGGACGGGGGAGCAGTACTTC
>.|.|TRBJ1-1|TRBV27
CASSLSRVGEAFF
TGTGCCAGCAGTTTATCCAGGGTGGGTGAAGCTTTCTTT
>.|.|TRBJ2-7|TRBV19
CASSIGVGRYEQYF
TGTGCCAGTAGTATAGGCGTGGGCAGATACGAGCAGTACTTC
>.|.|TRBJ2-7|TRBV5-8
CASSLIGVSHEQYF
TGTGCCAGCAGCTTGATAGGGGTTTCCCACGAGCAGTACTTC
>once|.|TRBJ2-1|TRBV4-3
CASSQDLYRGPYNEQFF
TGCGCCAGCAGCCAAGATCTTTACCGGGGGCCATACAATGAGCAGTTCTTC
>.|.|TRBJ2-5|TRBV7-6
CASSPRGWETQYF
TGTGCCAGCAGCCCCCGGGGGTGGGAGACCCAGTACTTC
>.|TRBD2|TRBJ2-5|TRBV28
CASSSASGGPPEETQYF
TGTGCCAGCAGTTCTGCTAGCGGGGGCCCCCCCGAAGAGACCCAGTACTTC
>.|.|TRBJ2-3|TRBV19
CASSIPGGPSTDTQYF
TGTGCCAGTAGTATCCCCGGGGGCCCTAGCACAGATACGCAGTATTTT
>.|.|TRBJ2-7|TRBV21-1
CASSKEGGAYEQYF
TGTGCCAGCAGCAAAGAGGGGGGAGCCTACGAGCAGTACTTC
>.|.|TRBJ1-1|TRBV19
CASSTALNTEAFF
TGTGCCAGTAGTACCGCTTTGAACACTGAAGCTTTCTTT
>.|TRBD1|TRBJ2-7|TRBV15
CATSRDRDSEQYF
TGTGCCACCAGCAGGGACAGGGATTCCGAGCAGTACTTC
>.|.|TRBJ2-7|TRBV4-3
CASSRGTSNTYEQYF
TGCGCCAGCAGCCGCGGGACATCAAACACCTACGAGCAGTACTTC
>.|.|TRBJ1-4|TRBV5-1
CASSLRDAREKLFF
TGCGCCAGCAGCCTACGGGACGCTCGGGAAAAACTGTTTTTT
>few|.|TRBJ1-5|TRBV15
CATSTGRDLGQPQHF
TGTGCCACCAGCACCGGCAGGGATTTGGGTCAGCCCCAGCATTTT